This T cell receptor beta chain was identified during a study of T-cell memory formation after mild COVID-19. TCRdb analysed the 5' RACE reads with MiXCR anew, one entry per CDR3 protein. The sample has about 350,000 distinct CDR3 sequences; approximately 14% are singletons. V was trimmed by 5 bases and J by 7 bases, leaving 15 bases between them. The CDR3 is 15 amino acids. Germline assignment: CDR1 SGHVS and CDR2 FNYEAQ. J is TRBJ1-6 and V is TRBV7-6; D may be TRBD1 (5 bases). The source material was PBMCs or a T cell subset sorted from them (not recorded which). The sequence came from a man between 18 and 29 years old who had mild COVID-19 (a few samples of this study predate the infection). Cell type and time point are not known. The DNA for the CDR3 is TGTGCCAGCAGCCCCAGGGCCGTGGGGAATTCACCCCTCCACTTT. Amino acid sequence: CASSPRAVGNSPLHF.